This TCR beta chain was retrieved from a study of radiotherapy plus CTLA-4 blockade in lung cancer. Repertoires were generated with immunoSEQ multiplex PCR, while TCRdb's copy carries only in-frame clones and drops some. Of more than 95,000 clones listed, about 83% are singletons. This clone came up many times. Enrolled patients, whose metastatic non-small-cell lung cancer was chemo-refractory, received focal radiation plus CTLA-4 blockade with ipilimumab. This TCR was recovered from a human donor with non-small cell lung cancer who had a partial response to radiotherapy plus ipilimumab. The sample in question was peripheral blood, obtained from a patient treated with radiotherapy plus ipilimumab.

The CDR3 protein is CASSLVALINNEQFF. CDR3 nucleotide sequence: TGTGCCAGCAGCTTGGTAGCGCTGATCAACAATGAGCAGTTCTTC. This sequence joins TRBV7-2 and TRBJ2-1, with D possibly matching TRBD2 (5 bases). The ends were cut back, 3 bases at V and 5 bases at J, with 14 bases in the middle. In germline, CDR1 is SGHTA, CDR2 FQGNSA. CDR3 length equals 15 residues.